The clone carrying this T cell receptor (beta chain) was seen only once. This entry comes from a study of shared clonotypes between healthy human individuals. Clones were read by immunoSEQ multiplex PCR, and TCRdb kept only the in-frame ones, dropping some. The sample has about 2 million clones; 90% to 95% are singletons. This CDR3 has 13 amino acids. In germline, CDR1 is SGDLS, CDR2 YYNGEE. The V and J ends lost 0 bases and 3 bases respectively, with 4 bases between them. The split of CD4+ cells yielded CD45RA+ naive and CD45RA-negative memory subsets. The sequencing sample was made of naive CD4+ T cells sorted from blood. The subset here: CD45RA+ positively selected. The chain joins TRBV9 to TRBJ1-3; D unresolved. This sequence was found in a man aged 18 to 29 in good health. The CDR3 is CASSVDFGNTIYF. In DNA form, the CDR3 reads TGTGCCAGCAGCGTAGACTTTGGAAACACCATATATTTT.